The 14 T cell receptor beta chains listed next were all sequenced from one sample in a study of shared clonotypes between healthy human individuals. Repertoires were generated with immunoSEQ multiplex PCR, while TCRdb's copy carries only in-frame clones and drops some. Of 2 million to 2.5 million clones in the sample, 85% to 95% were seen once. The sequenced sample consisted of naive CD4+ T cells from PBMCs. Subset noted: CD45RA+ positively selected. These receptors were collected from a young man in good health. Some clones in this sample may be carry-over from other donors' samples.

This sequence joins TRBV28 and TRBJ1-1; 8 bases fit TRBD1. J was trimmed by 5 bases and V by 6 bases; bases with no gene match: 5. This CDR3 spans 13 amino acids. Looked up from germline, CDR1 is MDHEN and CDR2 is SYDVKM. The CDR3 region is CASRDRVLTEAFF. As DNA, the CDR3 is TGTGCCAGCAGGGACAGGGTTTTGACTGAAGCTTTCTTT. Filled out from reference TRBV28 and TRBJ1-1, the complete variable domain reads DVKVTQSSRYLVKRTGEKVFLECVQDMDHENMFWYRQDPGLGLRLIYFSYDVKMKEKGDIPEGYSVSREKKERFSLILESASTNQTSMYLCASRDRVLTEAFFGQGTRLTVV.

A note on this clone: The same CDR3 arises from other DNA sequences in this sample as well. The chain has TRBV29-1 and TRBJ2-7; D unresolved. V lost 4 bases and J 4 bases, leaving 14 bases between the germline ends. The CDR3 covers 13 residues. The germline gives CDR1 SQVTM, CDR2 ANQGSEA. CDR3 sequence reads: CSVAGQYYYEQYF. In DNA form, the CDR3 reads TGCAGCGTTGCCGGGCAGTACTATTACGAGCAGTACTTC.

This chain connects TRBV10-3 to TRBJ2-7; 7 bases agree with TRBD1. CDR3 length: 13 residues. The V gene end was trimmed by 6 bases and the J gene end by 0 bases; junction bases not matched to a gene: 2. Germline CDR1 and CDR2: ENHRY and SYGVKD. The CDR3 loop reads CAISGTASYEQYF. In nucleotides, the CDR3 is TGTGCCATCAGCGGGACAGCCTCCTACGAGCAGTACTTC.

This clone was picked up one time. V usage is TRBV5-6 and J usage is TRBJ2-3; a weak D match, TRBD2 (6 bases). The CDR3 is 13 residues long. CDR1 and CDR2 from the germline V gene are SGHDT and YYEEEE. The V gene lost 0 bases and the J gene lost 9 bases, with 11 bases spanning the gap. The CDR3 DNA reads TGTGCCAGCAGCTTGGCCGGCGGGAACACGCAGTATTTT. Amino acid sequence: CASSLAGGNTQYF.

The chain couples TRBV18 to TRBJ1-2, with D perhaps TRBD1 (6 bases). Germline lookup yields CDR1 KGHSH and CDR2 LQKENI. The germline V and J ends were trimmed by 2 bases and 3 bases, with 19 bases remaining between them. CDR3 size: 17 residues. CDR3 residues: CASSPWGQSKVDYGYTF. CDR3 sequence (DNA): TGTGCCAGCTCACCATGGGGACAATCCAAGGTTGACTATGGCTACACCTTC.

V and J are TRBV6-6 and TRBJ1-2; D is ambiguous. CDR3 size: 15 residues. Per germline, CDR1 MNHNY and CDR2 SVGAGI (reference sequence). Trimming cost V 6 bases and J 2 bases, with 16 bases left between them. The CDR3 sequence: CASSPRPEGNYGYTF. The CDR3 bases are TGTGCCAGCAGCCCCCGACCGGAAGGGAACTATGGCTACACCTTC.

The chain joins TRBV14 to TRBJ1-1; maybe TRBD1 (5 bases). Germline CDR1 reads SGHDN; CDR2 reads FVKESK. Trimming removed 8 bases from V and 2 bases from J, with 12 bases in between. The CDR3 runs to 13 residues. The CDR3 DNA follows: TGTGCCAGCCGAGCAGGGTTTAACACTGAAGCTTTCTTT. Encoded protein: CASRAGFNTEAFF.

The chain couples TRBV28 to TRBJ2-1; TRBD2 aligns across 10 bases. The germline V gene encodes CDR1 MDHEN and CDR2 SYDVKM. The CDR3 has 16 residues. Losses at the gene ends were 5 bases for V and 2 bases for J; bases not matched to a gene: 6. As DNA, the CDR3 is TGTGCCAGCAGTGGGCCGGGACTAGCGACCTACAATGAGCAGTTCTTC. Amino acids: CASSGPGLATYNEQFF.

This clone occurred a few times. The gene calls are TRBV6-1 and TRBJ2-3; 10 bases are shared with TRBD1. This CDR3 contains 15 residues. The V gene's germline CDR1 is MNHNS and CDR2 SASEGT. Trimming took 7 bases from V and 0 from J; bases not matched to a gene: 4. As DNA, the CDR3 is TGTGCCAGCACAGGACAGGGGGTTAGCACAGATACGCAGTATTTT. Its translation is CASTGQGVSTDTQYF.

The J gene is TRBJ2-6, the V gene TRBV18; D is tentatively TRBD1 or TRBD2 (5 bases each). Trimming shortened V by 5 bases and J by 1 base, and 15 bases separated the two germline ends. CDR3 size: 17 residues. Germline V lookup: CDR1 KGHSH, CDR2 LQKENI. The CDR3, as DNA: TGTGCCAGCTCATGGGAATGGGGGAATTCTGGGGCCAACGTCCTGACTTTC. It is translated as CASSWEWGNSGANVLTF.

The genes are TRBV5-1 and TRBJ2-1; 15 bases match TRBD2. The CDR3 is 17 residues long. The J segment lost 4 bases and the V segment lost 2 bases, leaving 4 bases of the junction unmatched. Germline loops: CDR1 SGHRS, CDR2 YFSETQ. CDR3 amino acids: CASSFTGTSGRYNEQFF. The DNA for the CDR3 is TGCGCCAGCAGCTTTACCGGGACTAGCGGGAGGTACAATGAGCAGTTCTTC.

V usage is TRBV7-2 and J usage is TRBJ1-1; no firm D call. The V end was cut by 5 bases, the J end by 3 bases, with 16 bases between. This CDR3 is built from 15 residues. Germline assignment: CDR1 SGHTA and CDR2 FQGNSA. For the CDR3, the DNA is TGTGCCAGCAGCCTGGCCCGGCGGACGTACACTGAAGCTTTCTTT. Translated, it gives CASSLARRTYTEAFF.

The count of this clone is one. V is TRBV7-9 and J is TRBJ2-4, with TRBD2 identical over 7 bases. Germline loops: CDR1 SEHNR, CDR2 FQNEAQ (reference sequence). V was pared by 3 bases and J by 2 bases, with 13 bases of the junction left unmatched. This CDR3 is built from 18 residues. The CDR3 DNA follows: TGTGCCAGCAGCTTCCTTCTCCAGCGGGATTCACCCAAAAACATTCAGTACTTC. Translating gives CASSFLLQRDSPKNIQYF.

J is TRBJ2-3 and V is TRBV4-3; TRBD2 is a possible D gene (6 bases). The germline gives CDR1 LGHNA, CDR2 YSLEER. The V end was cut by 4 bases, the J end by 2 bases, with 7 bases between. CDR3 size: 13 residues. The CDR3 nucleotides read TGCGCCAGCAGCCTGGGACTCACAGATACGCAGTATTTT. Protein sequence: CASSLGLTDTQYF.